Each of the 30 T cell receptor beta chains below was sequenced from the same sample in a study of cytomegalovirus exposure and HLA in healthy donors. PCR involved 60 Vbeta and 13 Jbeta primers. Sequenced by immunoSEQ multiplex PCR; TCRdb stores in-frame clones only, minus some. The sample contains about 160,000 clones, 75% to 90% of which appear only once. Sequences were obtained from PBMCs. These receptor sequences come from a male donor in good health and CMV-seropositive.

The rearrangement links TRBV28 to TRBJ2-7, with a tentative D call TRBD1 (5 bases). The CDR3 is 14 amino acids. Looked up from germline, CDR1 is MDHEN and CDR2 is SYDVKM. Deletions cut 4 bases from V and 3 bases from J, with 13 bases between. CDR3: CASSWGGSYYEQYF. CDR3 bases: TGTGCCAGCAGTTGGGGCGGCAGTTACTACGAGCAGTACTTC.

This chain links TRBV5-4 with TRBJ1-2, with a possible D match to TRBD1 (6 bases). CDR1 SGHNT and CDR2 YYREEE come from the germline V gene (reference sequence). The CDR3 contains 15 residues. Between the trimmed V and J ends, which lost 4 bases and 4 bases, there was a span of 17 bases. The CDR3 bases are TGTGCCAGCAGCCAACGGGGGGCAGGGGCCTATGGCTACACCTTC. Protein: CASSQRGAGAYGYTF.

The rearrangement joins TRBV30 to TRBJ1-5; TRBD1 matches 7 bases. Trimming removed 1 base from V and 1 base from J; junction bases left unmatched: 4. Germline V gene data show CDR1 as GTSNPN and CDR2 as SVGIG (reference sequence). The CDR3 extends over 15 amino acids. The CDR3 nucleotides are TGTGCCTGGAGTGGTGAGACAGGGAGCAATCAGCCCCAGCATTTT. Protein product: CAWSGETGSNQPQHF.

The V call is TRBV6-6, the J call TRBJ2-7; D gene uncertain. Trimming took off 4 bases at V and 4 bases at J, with 5 bases between the two ends. The CDR3 contains 11 residues. Germline V gene lookup returns CDR1 MNHNY and CDR2 SVGAGI (reference sequence). The CDR3 coding sequence is TGTGCCAGCAGTTCTATATACGAGCAGTACTTC. Protein product: CASSSIYEQYF.

The chain carries TRBV6-5 and TRBJ2-3, with D perhaps matching TRBD2 (5 bases). Germline-derived CDR1 and CDR2 are MNHEY and SVGAGI. This CDR3 is built from 14 residues. V was clipped by 10 bases and J by 1 base, with 15 bases between them. As DNA, the CDR3 is TGTGCCACCGGACGGGGTAAAGGCACAGATACGCAGTATTTT. Translating gives CATGRGKGTDTQYF.

The chain is built from TRBV5-4 and TRBJ2-2, with TRBD2 matching over 7 bases. The CDR3 spans 13 residues. V was clipped by 4 bases and J by 6 bases; unmatched bases: 3. The germline CDR1 and CDR2 sequences are SGHNT and YYREEE (reference sequence). The CDR3 spells CASSTREAGELFF. The CDR3, as DNA: TGTGCCAGCAGCACACGGGAGGCCGGGGAGCTGTTTTTT.

This clone was detected only a few times. The rearrangement links TRBV28 to TRBJ2-7; TRBD1 matches at 9 bases. The germline gives CDR1 MDHEN, CDR2 SYDVKM. The CDR3 has 15 residues. The junction had 5 bases not matched to a gene; V was cut back by 5 bases and J by 0 bases. CDR3 region: CASSTTGGNSYEQYF. The CDR3 nucleotides are TGTGCCAGCAGTACCACAGGGGGCAACTCCTACGAGCAGTACTTC.

This clone was recorded a few times. The V call is TRBV4-3, the J call TRBJ1-2; possible D gene TRBD1, 6 bases. In germline, CDR1 is LGHNA, CDR2 YSLEER. V was pared by 0 bases and J by 0 bases, with 11 bases between. This CDR3 is 16 amino acids long. This CDR3 reads CASSQDRDTPNYGYTF. In DNA, the CDR3 is TGCGCCAGCAGCCAAGACCGGGACACTCCTAACTATGGCTACACCTTC.

The chain employs TRBV27 and TRBJ2-4, with 7 bases aligning to TRBD2. There are 15 residues in the CDR3. CDR1 is MNHEY and CDR2 is SMNVEV in the germline V gene (reference sequence). Unmatched junction bases numbered 13, after V lost 5 bases and J lost 9 bases. The CDR3 here is CASSQDPSGVTIQYF. For the CDR3, the DNA is TGTGCCAGCAGTCAAGACCCCAGCGGGGTAACCATTCAGTACTTC.

In this sample, this clone turned up a few times. The chain recombines TRBV30 with TRBJ1-6, with unresolved D. The CDR3 length is 13 residues. The germline gives CDR1 GTSNPN, CDR2 SVGIG (reference sequence). The V end was cut by 0 bases, the J end by 11 bases, with 11 bases between. The CDR3 nucleotides read TGTGCCTGGAGTGTATTCGCGGTGGCACCCCTCCACTTT. Translated, it gives CAWSVFAVAPLHF.

In regard to this clone: In the same sample, other DNA sequences code for this CDR3. The chain is built from TRBV28 and TRBJ1-1; 8 bases line up with TRBD1. The V segment lost 5 bases and the J segment 5 bases; nucleotides outside the gene matches: 7. This CDR3 contains 14 residues. Germline values: CDR1 MDHEN, CDR2 SYDVKM. CDR3 in DNA: TGTGCCAGCAGTCTAGGACAGGGAGGGACTGAAGCTTTCTTT. Its protein product is CASSLGQGGTEAFF.

The chain is built from TRBV5-4 and TRBJ1-2; D is possibly TRBD1 (6 bases). Trimming left V 4 bases short and J 6 bases short, with 16 bases between. Germline V gene data show CDR1 as SGHNT and CDR2 as YYREEE (reference sequence). The CDR3 has 14 residues. The CDR3 coding sequence is TGTGCCAGCAGCCCGGGCAACAGGGTACATGGCTACACCTTC. It is translated as CASSPGNRVHGYTF.

This clone was recorded once. This sequence joins TRBV7-9 and TRBJ1-2, with 8 nucleotides matching TRBD1. The CDR3 has 14 amino acids. The junction had 8 bases not matched to a gene; V was cut back by 5 bases and J by 6 bases. Germline V gene sequence: CDR1 SEHNR, CDR2 FQNEAQ (reference sequence). The CDR3 reads CASSTSDRENGYTF. The CDR3 nucleotides read TGTGCCAGCAGCACTTCGGACAGGGAGAATGGCTACACCTTC.

The chain uses TRBV19 and TRBJ2-7, with D maybe TRBD1 (5 bases). With 3 bases removed from V and 7 bases from J, the gap between germline ends came to 19 bases. Looked up from germline, CDR1 is LNHDA and CDR2 is SQIVND (reference sequence). CDR3 length: 15 residues. The CDR3 protein is CASSIGAISPLEQYF. CDR3 nucleotide sequence: TGTGCCAGTAGTATTGGGGCAATATCCCCACTGGAGCAGTACTTC. Supplemented by reference TRBV19 and TRBJ2-7, the full variable domain reads DGGITQSPKYLFRKEGQNVTLSCEQNLNHDAMYWYRQDPGQGLRLIYYSQIVNDFQKGDIAEGYSVSREKKESFPLTVTSAQKNPTAFYLCASSIGAISPLEQYFGPGTRLTVT.

The chain has TRBV27 and TRBJ2-2, with TRBD1 as a possible D gene (7 bases). Germline lookup yields CDR1 MNHEY and CDR2 SMNVEV (reference sequence). The CDR3 is 15 amino acids. V was pared by 5 bases and J by 6 bases, with 16 bases between. The CDR3 DNA sequence: TGTGCCAGCAGTGCGGGACAGACATTCCCCGGGGAGCTGTTTTTT. This encodes CASSAGQTFPGELFF.

V usage is TRBV6-1 and J usage is TRBJ2-7, with 11 bases fitting TRBD2. Germline values: CDR1 MNHNS, CDR2 SASEGT. This CDR3 has 15 amino acids. Germline trimming cut 5 bases from V and 4 bases from J; bases unmatched to any gene: 7. The CDR3 sequence: CASSPLTSGEYEQYF. CDR3 DNA: TGTGCCAGCAGTCCCCTGACTAGCGGGGAGTACGAGCAGTACTTC.

Remarks on this clone: This specimen includes other DNA sequences encoding the same CDR3. The chain joins TRBV4-2 to TRBJ2-5; the D is unclear. The germline V gene has CDR1 LGHNA and CDR2 YNFKEQ. With 0 bases removed from V and 2 bases from J, the gap between germline ends came to 4 bases. The length of the CDR3 is 13 residues. The chain's CDR3 is CASSQDSQETQYF. In DNA, the CDR3 is TGTGCCAGCAGCCAAGATTCGCAAGAGACCCAGTACTTC.

This rearrangement joins TRBV19 to TRBJ2-7; D remains ambiguous. The germline V gene has CDR1 LNHDA and CDR2 SQIVND (reference sequence). The CDR3 has 15 amino acids. Trimming took off 1 base at V and 6 bases at J, with 16 bases between the two ends. This chain's CDR3 is CASSIVPAGSGEQYF. The CDR3 nucleotides read TGTGCCAGTAGTATAGTCCCAGCCGGGTCGGGCGAGCAGTACTTC.

The chain uses TRBV14 and TRBJ2-7; 13 nucleotides line up with TRBD2. Germline CDR1 is SGHDN and CDR2 is FVKESK. The CDR3 contains 16 residues. V shed 4 bases and J 7 bases; nucleotides not matched to a gene: 10. CDR3 sequence: CASSPWTSGSGGEQYF. As DNA, the CDR3 is TGTGCCAGCAGCCCCTGGACTAGCGGGAGTGGGGGGGAGCAGTACTTC.

Concerning this clone: As the CDR3 is not closed by the conserved phenylalanine or tryptophan, this likely results from a read error. The chain carries TRBV19 and TRBJ2-7; 9 bases agree with TRBD2. Losses at the gene ends were 4 bases for V and 6 bases for J; bases not matched to a gene: 10. Germline loops: CDR1 LNHDA, CDR2 SQIVND (reference sequence). The CDR3 covers 15 residues. This CDR3 is CASSSGQGLAGEQYL. CDR3 bases: TGTGCCAGTAGTAGCGGCCAGGGACTAGCTGGCGAGCAGTACCTC.

This clone was counted a few times. The rearrangement links TRBV6-1 to TRBJ2-1, with 8 bases that match TRBD2. Losses at the gene ends were 9 bases for V and 6 bases for J; bases not matched to a gene: 10. CDR1 is MNHNS and CDR2 is SASEGT in the germline V gene. The CDR3 spans 14 residues. The CDR3 nucleotides are TGTGCCAGTAGTAGAGAACTAGCGGCCAATGAGCAGTTCTTC. It specifies CASSRELAANEQFF.

The V call is TRBV4-2, the J call TRBJ1-2, with D hard to call. Germline loops: CDR1 LGHNA, CDR2 YNFKEQ. The CDR3 runs 15 residues. Between the trimmed V and J ends, which lost 1 base and 3 bases, there was a span of 12 bases. Written as DNA, the CDR3 is TGTGCCAGCAGCCAAGGAGCAGCGGCCTACTATGGCTACACCTTC. It encodes CASSQGAAAYYGYTF.

This rearrangement joins TRBV28 to TRBJ1-5; TRBD1 might be the D (5 bases). Per germline, CDR1 MDHEN and CDR2 SYDVKM. V was clipped by 10 bases and J by 5 bases, with 18 bases between them. The CDR3 sequence is 14 residues long. In DNA, the CDR3 is TGTGCCACCCGCGGGGTGGGGGTGGATCAGCCCCAGCATTTT. Its protein is CATRGVGVDQPQHF.

The chain combines TRBV6-6 with TRBJ1-1; 9 bases are a match to TRBD1. Per the germline V gene, CDR1 is MNHNY and CDR2 is SVGAGI (reference sequence). The CDR3 contains 16 residues. J gave up 3 bases and V 6 bases, and 11 bases lay outside the gene matches. CDR3 nucleotides: TGTGCCAGCAGCCCCGGACAGGGGACTTGGTACACTGAAGCTTTCTTT. It codes for CASSPGQGTWYTEAFF.

The J gene is TRBJ2-5, the V gene TRBV7-8; D might be TRBD1 (7 bases). V was pared by 11 bases and J by 1 base, with 20 bases between. This CDR3 spans 15 amino acids. Germline CDR1 and CDR2: SGHVS and FQNEAQ. The CDR3 loop reads CALDGQDYAQETQYF. CDR3 sequence (DNA): TGTGCCTTGGATGGACAGGACTATGCCCAAGAGACCCAGTACTTC. Using reference TRBV7-8 and TRBJ2-5 for the parts outside the CDR3, the full variable domain is GAGVSQSPRYKVAKRGQDVALRCDPISGHVSLFWYQQALGQGPEFLTYFQNEAQLDKSGLPSDRFFAERPEGSVSTLKIQRTQQEDSAVYLCALDGQDYAQETQYFGPGTRLLVL.

The J gene is TRBJ2-3, the V gene TRBV15, with D unresolved. V shed 1 base and J shed 4 bases, with 9 bases lying between them. This CDR3 has 14 residues. Germline V gene lookup returns CDR1 LNHNV and CDR2 YYDKDF (reference sequence). CDR3 DNA sequence: TGTGCCACCAGCAGAGGCGGAGCTCCAGATACGCAGTATTTT. It encodes CATSRGGAPDTQYF.

Of note for this clone: Other DNA sequences in this sample translate to the same CDR3. The V and J genes are TRBV29-1 and TRBJ2-7; perhaps TRBD2 as D (7 bases). The germline V gene encodes CDR1 SQVTM and CDR2 ANQGSEA. This CDR3 is 13 amino acids long. The germline V and J ends were trimmed by 3 bases and 0 bases, with 9 bases remaining between them. CDR3 residues: CSVDGGRSYEQYF. Written as DNA, the CDR3 is TGCAGCGTTGACGGGGGGCGCTCCTACGAGCAGTACTTC.

This chain joins TRBV11-2 and TRBJ2-5, with a tentative D call TRBD1 (6 bases). The germline gives CDR1 SGHAT, CDR2 FQNNGV. The CDR3 extends over 15 amino acids. Deletions cut 6 bases from V and 5 bases from J, with 19 bases between. CDR3 bases: TGTGCCAGCAGTTATGGGACAACCTATCGGGAGACCCAGTACTTC. Its protein product is CASSYGTTYRETQYF.

The chain uses TRBV11-3 and TRBJ1-1; D possibly corresponds to TRBD1 (6 bases). Germline-derived CDR1 and CDR2 are SGHNT and YENEEA. The CDR3 loop spans 14 amino acids. V lost 5 bases and J 2 bases, leaving 12 bases between the germline ends. CDR3 loop: CASSAQGGNTEAFF. CDR3 DNA sequence: TGTGCCAGCAGCGCACAGGGCGGCAACACTGAAGCTTTCTTT.

V usage is TRBV7-2 and J usage is TRBJ2-6; D is unresolved. CDR3 length: 18 amino acids. The V end was cut by 5 bases, the J end by 0 bases, with 17 bases between. Germline CDR1 SGHTA, CDR2 FQGNSA. The CDR3 protein is CASSELATRHSGANVLTF. The CDR3 coding sequence is TGTGCCAGCAGCGAACTGGCCACCAGACACTCTGGGGCCAACGTCCTGACTTTC.